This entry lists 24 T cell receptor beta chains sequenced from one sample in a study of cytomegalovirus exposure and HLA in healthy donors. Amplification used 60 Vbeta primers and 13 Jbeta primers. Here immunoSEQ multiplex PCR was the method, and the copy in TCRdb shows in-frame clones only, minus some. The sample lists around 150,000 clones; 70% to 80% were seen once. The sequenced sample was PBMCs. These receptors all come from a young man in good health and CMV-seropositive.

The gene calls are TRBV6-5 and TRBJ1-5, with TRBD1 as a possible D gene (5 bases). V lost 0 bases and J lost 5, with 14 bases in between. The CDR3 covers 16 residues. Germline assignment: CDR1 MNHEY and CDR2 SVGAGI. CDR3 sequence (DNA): TGTGCCAGCAGTTACTCGGGCAGGGTTAAGGATCAGCCCCAGCATTTT. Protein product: CASSYSGRVKDQPQHF.

CDR3 nucleotides: TGTGCCAGCAGTAACCCTATAGGACTAGCGGGAGGGCGCGCCGGGGAGCTGTTTTTT. Amino acid sequence: CASSNPIGLAGGRAGELFF. V and J are TRBV28 and TRBJ2-2; the match to TRBD2 covers 15 bases. Germline V lookup: CDR1 MDHEN, CDR2 SYDVKM. V lost 5 bases to trimming and J lost 6 bases; unmatched junction nucleotides: 13. The CDR3 length is 19 residues. The full variable domain, in which reference TRBV28 and TRBJ2-2 provide the parts outside the CDR3, is DVKVTQSSRYLVKRTGEKVFLECVQDMDHENMFWYRQDPGLGLRLIYFSYDVKMKEKGDIPEGYSVSREKKERFSLILESASTNQTSMYLCASSNPIGLAGGRAGELFFGEGSRLTVL.

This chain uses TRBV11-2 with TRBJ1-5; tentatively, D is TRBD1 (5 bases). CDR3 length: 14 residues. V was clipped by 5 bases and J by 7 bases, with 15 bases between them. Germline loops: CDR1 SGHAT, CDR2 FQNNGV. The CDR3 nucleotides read TGTGCCAGCAGCCCAGCGGGGGGTAGGCAGCCCCAGCATTTT. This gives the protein CASSPAGGRQPQHF. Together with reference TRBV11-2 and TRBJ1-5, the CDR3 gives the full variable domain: EAGVAQSPRYKIIEKRQSVAFWCNPISGHATLYWYQQILGQGPKLLIQFQNNGVVDDSQLPKDRFSAERLKGVDSTLKIQPAKLEDSAVYLCASSPAGGRQPQHFGDGTRLSIL.

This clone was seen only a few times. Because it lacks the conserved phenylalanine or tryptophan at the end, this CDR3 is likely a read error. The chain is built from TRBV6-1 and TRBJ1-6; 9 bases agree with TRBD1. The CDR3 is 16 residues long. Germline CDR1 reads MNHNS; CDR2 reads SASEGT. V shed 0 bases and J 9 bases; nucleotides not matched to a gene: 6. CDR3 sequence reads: CASSEATGTGSSPLHL. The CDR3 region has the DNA TGTGCCAGCAGTGAAGCCACCGGGACAGGGTCTTCACCCCTCCACCTT.

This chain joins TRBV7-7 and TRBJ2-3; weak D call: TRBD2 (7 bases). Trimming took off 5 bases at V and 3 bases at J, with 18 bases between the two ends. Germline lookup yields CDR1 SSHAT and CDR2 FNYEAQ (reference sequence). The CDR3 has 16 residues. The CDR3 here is CASSPLGGGQTDTQYF. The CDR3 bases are TGTGCCAGCAGCCCCCTGGGAGGGGGGCAAACAGATACGCAGTATTTT.

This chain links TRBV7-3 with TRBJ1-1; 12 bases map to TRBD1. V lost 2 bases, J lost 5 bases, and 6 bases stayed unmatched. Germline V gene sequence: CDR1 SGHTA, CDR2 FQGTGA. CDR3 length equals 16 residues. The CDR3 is CASSLGTGGGWTEAFF. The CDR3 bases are TGTGCCAGCAGCTTAGGGACAGGGGGCGGTTGGACTGAAGCTTTCTTT.

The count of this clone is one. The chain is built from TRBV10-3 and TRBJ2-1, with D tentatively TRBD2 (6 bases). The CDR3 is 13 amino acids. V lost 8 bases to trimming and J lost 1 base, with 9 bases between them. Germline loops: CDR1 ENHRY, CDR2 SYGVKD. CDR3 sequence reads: CAIPGRSYNEQFF. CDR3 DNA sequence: TGTGCCATCCCAGGGAGGTCCTACAATGAGCAGTTCTTC.

DNA for the CDR3: TGTGCCAGTTACAGGGCTGGGGAGCAGTTCTTC. Its translation: CASYRAGEQFF. This rearrangement joins TRBV19 to TRBJ2-1; a weak D match, TRBD1 (6 bases). The CDR3 contains 11 residues. The V gene's germline CDR1 is LNHDA and CDR2 SQIVND (reference sequence). Trimming stripped 8 bases from V and 10 bases from J, with 12 bases between.

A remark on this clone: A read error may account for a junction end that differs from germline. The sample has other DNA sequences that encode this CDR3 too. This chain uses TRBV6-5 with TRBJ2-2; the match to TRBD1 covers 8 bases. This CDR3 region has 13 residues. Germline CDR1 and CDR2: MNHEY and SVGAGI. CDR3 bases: TGTGCCAGTAATCAGGGGGCGTCCGGGGAGCTGTTCTTT. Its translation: CASNQGASGELFF.

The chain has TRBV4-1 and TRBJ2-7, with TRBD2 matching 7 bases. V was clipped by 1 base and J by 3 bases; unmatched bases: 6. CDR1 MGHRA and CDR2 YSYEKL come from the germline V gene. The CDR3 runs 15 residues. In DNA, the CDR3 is TGCGCCAGCAGCCAAGGTGCGGGGGACTTCTACGAGCAGTACTTC. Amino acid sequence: CASSQGAGDFYEQYF.

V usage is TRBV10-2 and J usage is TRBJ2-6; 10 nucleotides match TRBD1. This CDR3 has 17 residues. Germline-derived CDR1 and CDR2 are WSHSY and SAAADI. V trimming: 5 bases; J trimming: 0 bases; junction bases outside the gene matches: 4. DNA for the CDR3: TGCGCCAGCAGTATAGACAGGGGGCACTCTGGGGCCAACGTCCTGACTTTC. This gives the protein CASSIDRGHSGANVLTF.

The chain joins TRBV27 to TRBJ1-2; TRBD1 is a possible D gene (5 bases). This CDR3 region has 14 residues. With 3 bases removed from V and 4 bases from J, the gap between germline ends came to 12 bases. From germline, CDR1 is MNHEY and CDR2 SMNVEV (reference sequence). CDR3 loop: CASSLGPGLYGYTF. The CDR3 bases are TGTGCCAGCAGTTTGGGTCCGGGACTCTATGGCTACACCTTC.

The CDR3 is CASTLGVTEAFF. DNA for the CDR3: TGTGCCAGTACCCTAGGGGTAACTGAAGCTTTCTTT. This rearrangement joins TRBV19 to TRBJ1-1; D might be TRBD1 (5 bases). Trimming cost V 7 bases and J 5 bases, with 11 bases left between them. In germline, CDR1 is LNHDA, CDR2 SQIVND (reference sequence). This CDR3 has 12 residues.

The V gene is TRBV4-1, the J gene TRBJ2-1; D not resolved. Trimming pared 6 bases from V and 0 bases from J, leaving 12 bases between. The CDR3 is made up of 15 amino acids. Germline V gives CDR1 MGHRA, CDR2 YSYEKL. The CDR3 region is CASSPSVSSYNEQFF. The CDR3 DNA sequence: TGCGCCAGCAGTCCCTCCGTGAGCTCCTACAATGAGCAGTTCTTC.

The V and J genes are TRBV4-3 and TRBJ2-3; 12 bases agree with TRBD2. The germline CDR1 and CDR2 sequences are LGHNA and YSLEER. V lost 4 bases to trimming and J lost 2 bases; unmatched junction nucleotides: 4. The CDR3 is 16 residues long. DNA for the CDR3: TGCGCCAGCAGCCCCTGGACTAGCGGGATCACAGATACGCAGTATTTT. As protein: CASSPWTSGITDTQYF.

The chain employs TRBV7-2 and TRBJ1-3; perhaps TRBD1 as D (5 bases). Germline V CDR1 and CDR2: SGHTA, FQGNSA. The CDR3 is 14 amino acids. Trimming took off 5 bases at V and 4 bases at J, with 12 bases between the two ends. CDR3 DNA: TGTGCCAGCAGCATTCAGGGTACCGGAAACACCATATATTTT. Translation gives CASSIQGTGNTIYF.

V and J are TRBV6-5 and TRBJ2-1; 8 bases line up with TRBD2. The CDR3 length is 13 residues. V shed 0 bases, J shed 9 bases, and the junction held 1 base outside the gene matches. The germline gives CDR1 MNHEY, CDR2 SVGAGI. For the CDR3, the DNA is TGTGCCAGCAGTTACTCTGCGGGGGGTGAGCAGTTCTTC. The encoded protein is CASSYSAGGEQFF.

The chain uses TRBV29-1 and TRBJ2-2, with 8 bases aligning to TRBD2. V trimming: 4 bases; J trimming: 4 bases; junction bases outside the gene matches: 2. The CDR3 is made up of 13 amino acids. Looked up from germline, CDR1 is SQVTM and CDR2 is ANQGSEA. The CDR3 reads CSVAGGFTGELFF. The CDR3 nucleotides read TGCAGCGTTGCGGGGGGGTTCACCGGGGAGCTGTTTTTT.

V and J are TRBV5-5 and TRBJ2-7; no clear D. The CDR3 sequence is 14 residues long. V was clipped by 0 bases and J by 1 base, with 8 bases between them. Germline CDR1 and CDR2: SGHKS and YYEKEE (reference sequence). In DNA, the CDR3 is TGTGCCAGCAGCTTGGGCATTCAGTCCTACGAGCAGTACTTC. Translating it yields CASSLGIQSYEQYF. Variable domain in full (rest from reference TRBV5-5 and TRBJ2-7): DAGVTQSPTHLIKTRGQQVTLRCSPISGHKSVSWYQQVLGQGPQFIFQYYEKEERGRGNFPDRFSARQFPNYSSELNVNALLLGDSALYLCASSLGIQSYEQYFGPGTRLTVT.

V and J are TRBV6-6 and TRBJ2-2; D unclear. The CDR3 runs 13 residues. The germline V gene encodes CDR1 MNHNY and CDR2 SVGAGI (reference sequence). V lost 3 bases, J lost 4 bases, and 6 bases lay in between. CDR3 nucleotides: TGTGCCAGCAGTTATAGTGGCACCGGGGAGCTGTTTTTT. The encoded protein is CASSYSGTGELFF.

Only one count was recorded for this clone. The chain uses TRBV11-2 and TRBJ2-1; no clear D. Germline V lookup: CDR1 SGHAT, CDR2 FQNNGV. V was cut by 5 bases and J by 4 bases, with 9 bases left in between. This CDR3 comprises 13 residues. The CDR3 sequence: CASSLPSYNEQFF. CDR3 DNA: TGTGCCAGCAGCCTCCCGTCGTACAATGAGCAGTTCTTC.

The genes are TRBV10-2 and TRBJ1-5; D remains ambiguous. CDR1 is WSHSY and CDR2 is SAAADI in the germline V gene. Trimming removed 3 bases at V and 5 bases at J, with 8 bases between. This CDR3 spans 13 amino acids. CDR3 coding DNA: TGCGCCAGCAGTGATGGCAGGTATCAGCCCCAGCATTTT. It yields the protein CASSDGRYQPQHF.

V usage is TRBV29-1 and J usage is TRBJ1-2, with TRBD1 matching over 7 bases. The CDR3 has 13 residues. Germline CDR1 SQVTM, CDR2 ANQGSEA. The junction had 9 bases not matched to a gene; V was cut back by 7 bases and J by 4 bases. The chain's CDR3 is CSAHQGVAYGYTF. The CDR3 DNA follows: TGCAGCGCTCACCAGGGGGTAGCCTATGGCTACACCTTC.

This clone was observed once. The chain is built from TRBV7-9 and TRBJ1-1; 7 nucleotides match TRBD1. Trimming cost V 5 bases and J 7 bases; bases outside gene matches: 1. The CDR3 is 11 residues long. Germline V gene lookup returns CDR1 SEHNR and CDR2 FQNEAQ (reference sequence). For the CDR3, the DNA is TGTGCCAGCAGCAGACAGGGTGAAGCTTTCTTT. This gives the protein CASSRQGEAFF. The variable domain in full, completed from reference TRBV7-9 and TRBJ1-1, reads DTGVSQNPRHKITKRGQNVTFRCDPISEHNRLYWYRQTLGQGPEFLTYFQNEAQLEKSRLLSDRFSAERPKGSFSTLEIQRTEQGDSAMYLCASSRQGEAFFGQGTRLTVV.